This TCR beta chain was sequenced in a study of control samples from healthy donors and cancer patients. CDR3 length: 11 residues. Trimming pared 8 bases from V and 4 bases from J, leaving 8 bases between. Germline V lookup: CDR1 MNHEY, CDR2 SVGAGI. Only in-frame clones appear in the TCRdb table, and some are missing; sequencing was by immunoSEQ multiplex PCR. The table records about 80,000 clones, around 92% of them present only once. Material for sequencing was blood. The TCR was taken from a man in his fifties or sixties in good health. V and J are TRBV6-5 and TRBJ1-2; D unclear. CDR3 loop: CASGKGYGYTF. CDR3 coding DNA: TGTGCCAGCGGCAAGGGCTATGGCTACACCTTC.